What follows describes a single T cell receptor beta chain. Different DNA sequences within this sample yield the same CDR3. The CDR3 length is 14 residues. Germline-derived CDR1 and CDR2 are SGHRS and YFSETQ. The V end was cut by 2 bases, the J end by 6 bases, with 12 bases between. Participants were aged about 18 to 90 years, lived in roughly 23 US areas, and enrolled virtually. Participants were placed into cohorts based on the clinical history they reported. The data originate from a study of blood T cell repertoires in COVID-19. Across the whole study: Spain, Italy and the United States supplied samples that represented acute and convalescent COVID-19. T cells, B-cell-depleted T cells, or PBMCs supplied cDNA or gDNA.

The method was immunoSEQ multiplex PCR; TCRdb's version includes in-frame clones alone and lacks a portion of them. The data contain about 190,000 clones, around 86% of them seen just once; the ten biggest clones take up approximately 25%. This chain joins TRBV5-1 and TRBJ1-3; weak D call: TRBD1 (6 bases). The TCR comes from a woman aged 35 to 49 in a cohort exposed to, infected with or recovered from COVID-19 (not recorded which). The sample comprised PBMCs or T cells enriched from blood (not recorded which). DNA for the CDR3: TGCGCCAGCAGCTTAGGGCAGGGGACAAACACCATATATTTT. It specifies CASSLGQGTNTIYF.